This TCR beta chain was sequenced during a study of CD8+CD57+ T cells in acquired aplastic anemia. Study overall: Mean DNA quantity obtained from sorted CD4+ and CD8+ cells was 3.2 ug. General study findings and limits: In CD8+ cells, Simpson's diversity showed no significant difference between patients and controls.

The ends were cut back, 8 bases at V and 1 base at J, with 12 bases in the middle. Germline V gene sequence: CDR1 LNHDA, CDR2 SQIVND (reference sequence). The length of the CDR3 is 14 residues. Template material for TCR beta VDJ and CDR3 profiling consisted of genomic DNA. TCRdb processed the reads anew with MiXCR; each CDR3 protein has one entry. Among 300,000 or so distinct CDR3 sequences, roughly 59% were seen once, and the ten largest hold 1% to 1.5%. The authors sequenced patients whose flow cytometry had shown CD8+CD57+ cell expansion. Among the patients, all had severe acquired aplastic anemia. The sample holds many counts of this clonotype. Its antigen is unidentified.

The TCR comes from a human donor with aplastic anemia. The sequenced material came from sorted CD4+, CD8+, or CD8+CD57+ T cells (not recorded which) from PBMCs. The chain carries TRBV19 and TRBJ1-5; the D is unclear. The CDR3 is CASSITRSNQPQHF. The CDR3 coding sequence is TGTGCCAGTTCAATAACGAGGAGCAATCAGCCCCAGCATTTT.